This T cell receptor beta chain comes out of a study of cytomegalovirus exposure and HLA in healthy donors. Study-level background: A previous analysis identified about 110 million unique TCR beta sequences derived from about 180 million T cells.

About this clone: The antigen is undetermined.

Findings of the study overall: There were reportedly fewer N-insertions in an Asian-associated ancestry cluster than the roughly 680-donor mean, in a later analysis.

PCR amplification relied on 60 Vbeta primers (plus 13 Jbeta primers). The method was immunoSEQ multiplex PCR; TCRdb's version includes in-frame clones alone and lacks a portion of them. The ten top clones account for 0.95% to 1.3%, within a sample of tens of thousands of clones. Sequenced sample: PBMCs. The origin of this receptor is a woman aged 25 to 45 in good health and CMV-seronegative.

CDR3 DNA sequence: TGTGCCAGTAGTATAGTCGGACAGGCCTATGGCTACACCTTC. This translates into CASSIVGQAYGYTF. This sequence joins TRBV19 and TRBJ1-2; 7 bases map to TRBD1. The ends lost 1 base at V and 4 bases at J; junction bases unmatched: 3. This CDR3 is built from 14 residues. The germline V gene has CDR1 LNHDA and CDR2 SQIVND (reference sequence).